This T cell receptor (beta chain) comes out of a study of siplizumab effects on memory and regulatory T cells. Comment on this clone: Its antigen is as yet unknown.

Trimming shortened V by 3 bases and J by 11 bases, and 15 bases separated the two germline ends. Per the germline V gene, CDR1 is MNHEY and CDR2 is SMNVEV (reference sequence). This CDR3 contains 13 residues. Study results and limitations: Left unconfirmed was the suppressive function of proliferating Tregs from siplizumab cultures. Most alloreactive clones went unmapped to unstimulated subsets; only a minor fraction mapped. Naive T cells, seemingly more diverse than memory cells, seemed major alloresponse contributors.

Sequencing of each sample assayed around 10^5 TCR templates. Sequencing used immunoSEQ multiplex PCR; TCRdb keeps in-frame clones, though not all of them. This table holds about 100,000 clones, about 92% found once. Source material: Tregs sorted from blood. This receptor was identified in a human donor in good health. V is TRBV27 and J is TRBJ2-3; tentative D call: TRBD1 (6 bases). The CDR3 DNA is TGTGCCAGCAGTTTCAGGGTGGCAGGGGTGCAGTATTTT. Translation gives CASSFRVAGVQYF.